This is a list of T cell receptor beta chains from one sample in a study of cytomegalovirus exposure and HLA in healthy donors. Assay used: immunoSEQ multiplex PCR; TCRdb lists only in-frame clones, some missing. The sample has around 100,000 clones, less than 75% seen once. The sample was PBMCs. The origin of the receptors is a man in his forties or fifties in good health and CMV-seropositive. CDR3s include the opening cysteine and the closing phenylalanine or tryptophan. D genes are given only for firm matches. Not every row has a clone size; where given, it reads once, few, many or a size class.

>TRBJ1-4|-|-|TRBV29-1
CSVVEGGEKLFF
TGCAGCGTTGTGGAGGGTGGGGAAAAACTGTTTTTT
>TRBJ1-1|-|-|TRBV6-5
CASGQSHTEAFF
TGTGCCAGTGGACAGTCGCACACTGAAGCTTTCTTT
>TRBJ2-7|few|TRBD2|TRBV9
CASSESGLAGEEQYF
TGTGCCAGCAGCGAGTCGGGACTAGCGGGAGAAGAGCAGTACTTC
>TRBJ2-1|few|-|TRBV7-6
CASSSLASTSYNEQFF
TGTGCCAGCAGTTCTTTAGCGAGTACCTCCTACAATGAGCAGTTCTTC
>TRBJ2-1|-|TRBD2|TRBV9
CASSVELAEYNEQFF
TGTGCCAGCAGCGTAGAACTAGCGGAATACAATGAGCAGTTCTTC
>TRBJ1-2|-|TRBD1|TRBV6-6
CASFPGQGINYGYTF
TGTGCCAGCTTTCCGGGACAGGGGATAAACTATGGCTACACCTTC
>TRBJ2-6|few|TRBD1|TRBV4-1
CASRLDRGQGANVLTF
TGCGCCAGCAGGCTGGACAGGGGACAGGGGGCCAACGTCCTGACTTTC
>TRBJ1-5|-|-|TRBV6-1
CASTSDSHSNQPQHF
TGTGCCAGCACCTCGGACAGCCATAGCAATCAGCCCCAGCATTTT
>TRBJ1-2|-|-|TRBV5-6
CASSAGVTNYGYTF
TGTGCCAGCAGCGCGGGGGTCACTAACTATGGCTACACCTTC
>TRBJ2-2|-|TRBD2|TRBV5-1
CASSLGLANTGELFF
TGCGCCAGCAGCTTGGGACTAGCCAACACCGGGGAGCTGTTTTTT
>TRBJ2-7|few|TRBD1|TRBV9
CASSGRDRGPYEQYF
TGTGCCAGCAGCGGCCGGGACAGGGGGCCCTACGAGCAGTACTTC
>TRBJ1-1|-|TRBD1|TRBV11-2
CASSLTGGSTEAFF
TGTGCCAGCAGCTTGACAGGGGGTAGCACTGAAGCTTTCTTT
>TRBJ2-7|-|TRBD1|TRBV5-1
CASSFGQERGEQYF
TGCGCCAGCAGCTTTGGACAGGAGAGAGGGGAGCAGTACTTC
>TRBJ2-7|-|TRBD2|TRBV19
CASKVPGLAGEQYF
TGTGCCAGTAAAGTTCCGGGACTAGCGGGCGAGCAGTACTTC
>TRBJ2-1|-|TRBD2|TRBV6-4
CASSDGTSGYNEQFF
TGTGCCAGCAGTGACGGGACTAGCGGCTACAATGAGCAGTTCTTC
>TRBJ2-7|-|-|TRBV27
CASSLPGTLTYEQYF
TGTGCCAGCAGCCTCCCCGGGACACTCACCTACGAGCAGTACTTC
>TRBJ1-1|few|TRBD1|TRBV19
CATHRTFQGATNTEAFF
TGTGCCACTCACCGGACGTTCCAGGGGGCCACGAACACTGAAGCTTTCTTT
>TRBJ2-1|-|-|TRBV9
CASSRQFSNEQFF
TGTGCCAGCTCGAGACAGTTTAGCAATGAGCAGTTCTTC
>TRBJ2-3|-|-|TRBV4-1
CASSQGGDRGTQYF
TGCGCCAGCAGCCAAGGCGGGGACCGCGGTACGCAGTATTTT
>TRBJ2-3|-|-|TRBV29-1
CSVPGRYGTDTQYF
TGCAGCGTCCCGGGTCGCTATGGGACAGATACGCAGTATTTT
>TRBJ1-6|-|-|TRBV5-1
CASSSTRTGRDSPLHF
TGCGCCAGCAGCTCAACCCGTACAGGGAGGGATTCACCCCTCCACTTT
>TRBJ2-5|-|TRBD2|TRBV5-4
CASSLGGVQETQYF
TGTGCCAGCAGTTTGGGGGGGGTACAAGAGACCCAGTACTTC
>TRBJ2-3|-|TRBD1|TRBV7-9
CASTLGGQGSADTQYF
TGTGCCAGCACTCTGGGGGGACAGGGAAGCGCAGATACGCAGTATTTT
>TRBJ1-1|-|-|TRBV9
CASSPGWTEAFF
TGTGCCAGCAGCCCAGGGTGGACTGAAGCTTTCTTT
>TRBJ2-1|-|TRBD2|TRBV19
CASSLWREPPNEQFF
TGTGCCAGTAGTCTTTGGCGGGAGCCTCCCAATGAGCAGTTCTTC
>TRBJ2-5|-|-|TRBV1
CTSSRPAGGVYMKEAQYF
TGCACCAGCAGCCGACCAGCGGGAGGGGTTTATATGAAAGAGGCCCAGTACTTC
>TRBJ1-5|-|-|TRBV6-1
CASSEVDSSREPQHF
TGTGCCAGCAGTGAAGTTGACAGTTCACGGGAGCCCCAGCATTTT
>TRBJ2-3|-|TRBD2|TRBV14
CASSPTPGLTADTQYF
TGTGCCAGCAGCCCCACCCCGGGACTAACAGCAGATACGCAGTATTTT
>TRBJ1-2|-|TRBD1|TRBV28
CASSVDRAYGYTF
TGTGCCAGCAGCGTCGACAGGGCCTATGGCTACACCTTC
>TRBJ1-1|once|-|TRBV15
CATSRTAGSGTEAFF
TGTGCCACCAGCAGGACAGCGGGGAGTGGAACTGAAGCTTTCTTT
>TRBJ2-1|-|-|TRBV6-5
CASSYAQGGYNEQFF
TGTGCCAGCAGTTACGCCCAGGGGGGCTACAATGAGCAGTTCTTC
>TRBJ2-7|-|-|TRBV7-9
CASSSPRGFQQYF
TGTGCCAGCAGCTCGCCGCGGGGTTTCCAGCAGTACTTC
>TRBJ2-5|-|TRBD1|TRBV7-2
CASTGTAQETQYF
TGTGCCAGCACCGGGACAGCTCAAGAGACCCAGTACTTC
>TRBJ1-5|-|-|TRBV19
CASSIVGQGRNQPQHF
TGTGCCAGTAGTATAGTTGGGCAGGGCCGCAATCAGCCCCAGCATTTT
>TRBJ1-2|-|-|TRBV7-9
CASSGRRRFDGYTF
TGTGCCAGCAGCGGCCGCCGTCGATTTGATGGCTACACCTTC
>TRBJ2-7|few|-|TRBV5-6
CASSPEHRGSYEQYF
TGTGCCAGCAGCCCTGAACATCGGGGTAGCTACGAGCAGTACTTC
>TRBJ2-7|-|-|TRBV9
CASSVVARAGEQYF
TGTGCCAGCAGCGTAGTTGCCAGGGCTGGCGAGCAGTACTTC
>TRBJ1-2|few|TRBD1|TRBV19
CASSADRGGGYTF
TGTGCCAGTAGTGCAGACAGGGGAGGTGGCTACACCTTC
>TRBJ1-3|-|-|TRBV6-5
CASSYVGGPGNTIYF
TGTGCCAGCAGCTACGTGGGGGGTCCAGGAAACACCATATATTTT
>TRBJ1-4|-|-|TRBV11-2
CASSYYREGLFF
TGTGCCAGCAGCTATTACAGGGAGGGACTGTTTTTT
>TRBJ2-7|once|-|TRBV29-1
CSVRIGSYEQYF
TGCAGCGTCCGTATCGGGTCCTACGAGCAGTACTTC
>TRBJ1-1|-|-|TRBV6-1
CASSEGGETEAFF
TGTGCCAGCAGTGAGGGAGGGGAGACTGAAGCTTTCTTT
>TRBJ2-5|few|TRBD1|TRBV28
CASSLQGAREETQYF
TGTGCCAGCAGCCTACAGGGGGCGCGTGAGGAGACCCAGTACTTC
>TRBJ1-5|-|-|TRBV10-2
CASSVGGALGQPQHF
TGCGCCAGCAGTGTTGGTGGGGCATTAGGACAGCCCCAGCATTTT
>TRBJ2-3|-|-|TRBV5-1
CASSPPLAASTDTQYF
TGCGCCAGCAGTCCCCCATTAGCGGCTAGCACAGATACGCAGTATTTT
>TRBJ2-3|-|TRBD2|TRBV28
CASSTSGRDTQYF
TGTGCCAGCAGCACTAGCGGGAGGGATACGCAGTATTTT
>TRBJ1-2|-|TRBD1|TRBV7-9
CASSLATGGNGYTF
TGTGCCAGCAGCTTAGCTACAGGGGGGAATGGCTACACCTTC
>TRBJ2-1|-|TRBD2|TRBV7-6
CASSLPGLAGGYNEQFF
TGTGCCAGCAGCCTTCCCGGACTAGCGGGAGGGTACAATGAGCAGTTCTTC
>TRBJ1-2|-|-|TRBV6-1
CASRPEGWYGYTF
TGTGCCAGCAGGCCGGAGGGTTGGTATGGCTACACCTTC
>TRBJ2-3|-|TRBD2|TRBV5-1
CASNSGSSDTQYF
TGCGCCAGCAATAGCGGGAGCTCAGATACGCAGTATTTT
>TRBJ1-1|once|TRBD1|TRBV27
CASSSFRGRDTEAFF
TGTGCCAGCAGTTCCTTCAGGGGGCGCGACACTGAAGCTTTCTTT
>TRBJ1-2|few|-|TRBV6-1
CATNRDINNYGYTF
TGTGCCACCAACCGGGACATAAATAACTATGGCTACACCTTC
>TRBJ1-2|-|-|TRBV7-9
CASSFNRGTYGYTF
TGTGCCAGCAGCTTTAATAGGGGCACCTATGGCTACACCTTC